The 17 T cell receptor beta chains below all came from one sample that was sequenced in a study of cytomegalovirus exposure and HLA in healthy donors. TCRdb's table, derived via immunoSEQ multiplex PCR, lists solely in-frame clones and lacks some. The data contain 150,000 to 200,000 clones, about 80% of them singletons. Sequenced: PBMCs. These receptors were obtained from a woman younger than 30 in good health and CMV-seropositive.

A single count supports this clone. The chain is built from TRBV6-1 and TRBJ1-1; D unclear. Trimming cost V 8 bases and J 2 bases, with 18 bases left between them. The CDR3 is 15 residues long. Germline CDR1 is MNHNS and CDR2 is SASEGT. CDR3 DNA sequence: TGTGCCAGCGGAGCGACTGCCGGAGGAAACACTGAAGCTTTCTTT. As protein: CASGATAGGNTEAFF.

CDR3 DNA: TGTGCCAGCAGCTTAGGCGGGGAGCTCTACAATGAGCAGTTCTTC. Its translation: CASSLGGELYNEQFF. The chain employs TRBV7-6 and TRBJ2-1; possible D gene TRBD2, 6 bases. Germline CDR1 is SGHVS and CDR2 is FNYEAQ. This CDR3 is built from 15 residues. V lost 1 base, J lost 3 bases, and 10 bases lay in between.

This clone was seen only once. The CDR3 loop is CASSILENTEAFF. The CDR3 DNA follows: TGTGCCAGTAGTATTCTAGAGAACACTGAAGCTTTCTTT. The chain has TRBV19 and TRBJ1-1; the D is unclear. V lost 3 bases and J 1 base, leaving 6 bases between the germline ends. The CDR3 is 13 residues long. Germline assignment: CDR1 LNHDA and CDR2 SQIVND (reference sequence).

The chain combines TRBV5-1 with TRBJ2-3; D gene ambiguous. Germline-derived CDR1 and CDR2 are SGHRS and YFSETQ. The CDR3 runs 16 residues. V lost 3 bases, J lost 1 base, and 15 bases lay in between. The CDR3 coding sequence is TGCGCCAGCAGCTCGTCTTCTGCCCGGGGCACAGATACGCAGTATTTT. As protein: CASSSSSARGTDTQYF.

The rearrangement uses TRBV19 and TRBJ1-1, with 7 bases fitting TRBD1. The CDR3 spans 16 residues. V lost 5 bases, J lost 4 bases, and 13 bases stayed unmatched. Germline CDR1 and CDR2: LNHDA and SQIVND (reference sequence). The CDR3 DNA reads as TGTGCCAGTAGTTTGTCGACGGGGACAGCGAGCACTGAAGCTTTCTTT. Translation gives CASSLSTGTASTEAFF.

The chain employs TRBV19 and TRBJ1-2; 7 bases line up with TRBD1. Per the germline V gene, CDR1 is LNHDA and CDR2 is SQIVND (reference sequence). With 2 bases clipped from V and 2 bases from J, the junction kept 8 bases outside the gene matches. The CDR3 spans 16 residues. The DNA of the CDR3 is TGTGCCAGTAGTATAATCAATGGACAGGCGAACTATGGCTACACCTTC. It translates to CASSIINGQANYGYTF.

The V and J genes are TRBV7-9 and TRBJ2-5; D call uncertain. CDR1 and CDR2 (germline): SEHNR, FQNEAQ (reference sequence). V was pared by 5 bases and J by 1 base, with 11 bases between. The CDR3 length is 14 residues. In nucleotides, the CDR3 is TGTGCCAGCAGCCCCGAGCTGGTCCAAGAGACCCAGTACTTC. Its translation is CASSPELVQETQYF.

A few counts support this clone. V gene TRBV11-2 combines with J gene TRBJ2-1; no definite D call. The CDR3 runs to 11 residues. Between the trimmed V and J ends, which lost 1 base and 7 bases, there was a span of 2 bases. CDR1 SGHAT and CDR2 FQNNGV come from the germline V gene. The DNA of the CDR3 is TGTGCCAGCAGCTTAGCTAATGAGCAGTTCTTC. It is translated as CASSLANEQFF.

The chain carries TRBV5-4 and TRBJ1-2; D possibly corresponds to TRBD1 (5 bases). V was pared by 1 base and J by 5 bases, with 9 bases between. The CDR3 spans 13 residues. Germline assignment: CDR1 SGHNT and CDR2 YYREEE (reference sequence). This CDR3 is CASSLTGEYGYTF. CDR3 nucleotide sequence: TGTGCCAGCAGCTTGACAGGAGAGTATGGCTACACCTTC. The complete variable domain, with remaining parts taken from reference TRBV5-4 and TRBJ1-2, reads ETGVTQSPTHLIKTRGQQVTLRCSSQSGHNTVSWYQQALGQGPQFIFQYYREEENGRGNFPPRFSGLQFPNYSSELNVNALELDDSALYLCASSLTGEYGYTFGSGTRLTVV.

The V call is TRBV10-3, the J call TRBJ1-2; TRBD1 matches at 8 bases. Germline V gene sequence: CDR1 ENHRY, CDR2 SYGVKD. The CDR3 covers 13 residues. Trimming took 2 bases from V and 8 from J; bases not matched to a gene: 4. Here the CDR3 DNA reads TGTGCCATCAGTGAGGGTGGACAGGGAGGCTACACCTTC. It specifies CAISEGGQGGYTF.

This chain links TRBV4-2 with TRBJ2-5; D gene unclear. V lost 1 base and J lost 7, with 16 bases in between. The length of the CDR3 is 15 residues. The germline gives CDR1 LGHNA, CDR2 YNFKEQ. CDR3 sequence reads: CASSQVDGEYGTQYF. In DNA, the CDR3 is TGTGCCAGCAGCCAAGTGGATGGAGAATATGGGACCCAGTACTTC.

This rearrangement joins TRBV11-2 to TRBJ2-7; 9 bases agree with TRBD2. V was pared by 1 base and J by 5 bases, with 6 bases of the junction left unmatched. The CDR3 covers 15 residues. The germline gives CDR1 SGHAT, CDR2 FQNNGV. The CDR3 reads CASSLVRGGADEQYF. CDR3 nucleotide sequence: TGTGCCAGCAGCTTAGTACGCGGGGGGGCGGACGAGCAGTACTTC. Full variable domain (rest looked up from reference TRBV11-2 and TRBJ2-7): EAGVAQSPRYKIIEKRQSVAFWCNPISGHATLYWYQQILGQGPKLLIQFQNNGVVDDSQLPKDRFSAERLKGVDSTLKIQPAKLEDSAVYLCASSLVRGGADEQYFGPGTRLTVT.

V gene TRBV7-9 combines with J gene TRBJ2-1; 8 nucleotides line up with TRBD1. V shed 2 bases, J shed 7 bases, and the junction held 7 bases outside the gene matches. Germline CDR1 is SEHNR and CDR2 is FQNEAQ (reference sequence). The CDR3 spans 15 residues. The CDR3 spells CASSLLAGGANEQFF. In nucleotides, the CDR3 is TGTGCCAGCAGCTTATTAGCAGGGGGCGCGAATGAGCAGTTCTTC.

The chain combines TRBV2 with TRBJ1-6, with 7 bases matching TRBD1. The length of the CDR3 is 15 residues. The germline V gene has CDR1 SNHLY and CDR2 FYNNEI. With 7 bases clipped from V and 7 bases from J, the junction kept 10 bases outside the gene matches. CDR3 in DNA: TGTGCCAGCAAGGTGGAGGGACAGCCGAATTCACCCCTCCACTTT. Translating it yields CASKVEGQPNSPLHF.

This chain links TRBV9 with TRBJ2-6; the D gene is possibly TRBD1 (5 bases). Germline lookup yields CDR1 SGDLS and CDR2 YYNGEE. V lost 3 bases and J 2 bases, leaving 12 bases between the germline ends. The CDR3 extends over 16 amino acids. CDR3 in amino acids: CASSARQSTGANVLTF. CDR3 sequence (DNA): TGTGCCAGCAGCGCCAGACAGTCTACTGGGGCCAACGTCCTGACTTTC. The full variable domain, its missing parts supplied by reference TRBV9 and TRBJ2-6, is DSGVTQTPKHLITATGQRVTLRCSPRSGDLSVYWYQQSLDQGLQFLIQYYNGEERAKGNILERFSAQQFPDLHSELNLSSLELGDSALYFCASSARQSTGANVLTFGAGSRLTVL.

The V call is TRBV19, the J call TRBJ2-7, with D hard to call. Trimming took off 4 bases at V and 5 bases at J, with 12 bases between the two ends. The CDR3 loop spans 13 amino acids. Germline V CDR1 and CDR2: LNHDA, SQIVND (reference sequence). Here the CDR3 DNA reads TGTGCCAGTAGTAGGCTGGGCCGAGACGAGCAGTACTTC. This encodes CASSRLGRDEQYF.

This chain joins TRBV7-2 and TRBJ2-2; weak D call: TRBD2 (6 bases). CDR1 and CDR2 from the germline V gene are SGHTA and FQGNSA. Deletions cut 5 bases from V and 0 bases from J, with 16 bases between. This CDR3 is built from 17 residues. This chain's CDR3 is CASSRPGAGTNTGELFF. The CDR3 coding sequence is TGTGCCAGCAGCCGGCCCGGAGCGGGCACGAACACCGGGGAGCTGTTTTTT.